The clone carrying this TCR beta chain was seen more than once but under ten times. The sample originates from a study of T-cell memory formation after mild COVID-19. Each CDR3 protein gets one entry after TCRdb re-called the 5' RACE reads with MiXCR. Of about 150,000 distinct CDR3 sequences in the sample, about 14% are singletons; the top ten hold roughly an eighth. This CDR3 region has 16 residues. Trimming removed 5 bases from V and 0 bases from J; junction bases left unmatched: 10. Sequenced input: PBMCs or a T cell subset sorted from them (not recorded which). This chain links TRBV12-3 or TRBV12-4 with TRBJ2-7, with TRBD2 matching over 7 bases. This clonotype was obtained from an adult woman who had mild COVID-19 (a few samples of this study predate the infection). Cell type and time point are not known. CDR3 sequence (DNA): TGTGCCAGCAGTCGATCTCTAGCGGAGAGCTCCTACGAGCAGTACTTC. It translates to CASSRSLAESSYEQYF.